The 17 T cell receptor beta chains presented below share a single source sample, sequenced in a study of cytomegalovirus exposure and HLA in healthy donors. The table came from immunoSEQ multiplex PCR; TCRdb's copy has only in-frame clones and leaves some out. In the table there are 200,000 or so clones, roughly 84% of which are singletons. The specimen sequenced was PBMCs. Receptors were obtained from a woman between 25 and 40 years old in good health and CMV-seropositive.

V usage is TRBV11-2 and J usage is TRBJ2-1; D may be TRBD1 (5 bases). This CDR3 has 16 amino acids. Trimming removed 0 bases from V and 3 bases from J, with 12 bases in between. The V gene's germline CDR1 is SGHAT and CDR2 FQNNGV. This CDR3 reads CASSLEVGRVYNEQFF. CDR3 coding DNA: TGTGCCAGCAGCTTAGAAGTCGGCAGGGTCTACAATGAGCAGTTCTTC.

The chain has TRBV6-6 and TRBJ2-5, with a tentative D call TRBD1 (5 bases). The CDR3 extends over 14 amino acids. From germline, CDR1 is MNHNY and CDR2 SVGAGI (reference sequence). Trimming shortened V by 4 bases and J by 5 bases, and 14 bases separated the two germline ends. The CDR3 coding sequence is TGTGCCAGCAGTTCGCCAGGGTATGGGGAGACCCAGTACTTC. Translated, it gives CASSSPGYGETQYF.

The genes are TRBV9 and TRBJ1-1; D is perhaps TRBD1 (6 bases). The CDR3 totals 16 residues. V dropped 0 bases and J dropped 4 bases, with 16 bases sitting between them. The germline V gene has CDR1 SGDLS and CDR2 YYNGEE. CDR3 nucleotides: TGTGCCAGCAGCGTAGTGGGGGCTGGGGTAGGCACTGAAGCTTTCTTT. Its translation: CASSVVGAGVGTEAFF.

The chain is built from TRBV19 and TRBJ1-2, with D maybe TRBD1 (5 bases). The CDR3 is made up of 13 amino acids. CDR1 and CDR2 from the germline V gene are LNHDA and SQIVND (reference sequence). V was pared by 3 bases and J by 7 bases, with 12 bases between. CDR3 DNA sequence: TGTGCCAGTAGTATGGGCAGGGCCCTTGGCTACACCTTC. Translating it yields CASSMGRALGYTF.

CDR3 amino acids: CSVSGGRAYNEQFF. The DNA of the CDR3 is TGCAGCGTGAGCGGCGGGAGAGCTTACAATGAGCAGTTCTTC. The J gene is TRBJ2-1, the V gene TRBV29-1, with 7 bases matching TRBD2. V lost 6 bases, J lost 4 bases, and 9 bases stayed unmatched. In germline, CDR1 is SQVTM, CDR2 ANQGSEA. This CDR3 is built from 14 residues.

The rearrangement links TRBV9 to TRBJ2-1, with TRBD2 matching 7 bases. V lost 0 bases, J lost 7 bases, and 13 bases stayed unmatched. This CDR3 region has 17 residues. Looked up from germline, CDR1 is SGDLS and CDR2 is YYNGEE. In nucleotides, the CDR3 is TGTGCCAGCAGCGTAGAATTGGGGCGGGAGAGGAGTAATGAGCAGTTCTTC. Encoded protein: CASSVELGRERSNEQFF.

For the CDR3, the DNA is TGTGCCAGCAGTGTAGCTAGCGGGAGTTCCTACAATGAGCAGTTCTTC. It encodes CASSVASGSSYNEQFF. J is TRBJ2-1 and V is TRBV6-1; TRBD2 matches 10 bases. This CDR3 is 16 amino acids long. Germline trimming cut 4 bases from V and 1 base from J; bases unmatched to any gene: 4. CDR1 MNHNS and CDR2 SASEGT come from the germline V gene.

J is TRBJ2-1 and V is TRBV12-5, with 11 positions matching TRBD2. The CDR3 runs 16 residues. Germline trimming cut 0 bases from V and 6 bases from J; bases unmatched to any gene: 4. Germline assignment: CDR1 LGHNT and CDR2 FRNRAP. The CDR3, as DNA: TGTGCTAGTGGTTTGGTACGCCTAGCGGGAGGCAATGAGCAGTTCTTC. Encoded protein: CASGLVRLAGGNEQFF. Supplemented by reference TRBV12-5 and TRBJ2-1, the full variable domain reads DARVTQTPRHKVTEMGQEVTMRCQPILGHNTVFWYRQTMMQGLELLAYFRNRAPLDDSGMPKDRFSAEMPDATLATLKIQPSEPRDSAVYFCASGLVRLAGGNEQFFGPGTRLTVL.

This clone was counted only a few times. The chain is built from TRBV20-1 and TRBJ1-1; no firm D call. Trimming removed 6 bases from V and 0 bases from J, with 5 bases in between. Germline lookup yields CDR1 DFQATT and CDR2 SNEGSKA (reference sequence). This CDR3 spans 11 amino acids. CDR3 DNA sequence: TGCAGTGCCTATCTGAACACTGAAGCTTTCTTT. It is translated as CSAYLNTEAFF.

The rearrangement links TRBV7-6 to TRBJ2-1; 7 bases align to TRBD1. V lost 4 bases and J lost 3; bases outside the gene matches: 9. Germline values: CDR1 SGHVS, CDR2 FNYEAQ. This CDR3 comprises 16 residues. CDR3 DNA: TGTGCCAGCAGCTCCCTTACGGGGACAGTCTACAATGAGCAGTTCTTC. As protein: CASSSLTGTVYNEQFF.

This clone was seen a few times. CDR3 DNA: TGCGCCAGCAGCTCCTGGAGGGGTGGAGGTGATACGGAGACCCAGTACTTC. It encodes CASSSWRGGGDTETQYF. J is TRBJ2-5 and V is TRBV5-1; TRBD2 is a possible D gene (6 bases). The V end was cut by 3 bases, the J end by 5 bases, with 23 bases between. This CDR3 comprises 17 residues. The germline gives CDR1 SGHRS, CDR2 YFSETQ.

CDR3 sequence (DNA): TGCGCCAGCAGCCAGGGCCCCGAGCAGTACTTC. Its protein product is CASSQGPEQYF. V is TRBV5-1 and J is TRBJ2-7; the D gene is possibly TRBD1 (5 bases). Germline V lookup: CDR1 SGHRS, CDR2 YFSETQ. The V gene lost 4 bases and the J gene lost 6 bases, with 8 bases spanning the gap. The length of the CDR3 is 11 residues.

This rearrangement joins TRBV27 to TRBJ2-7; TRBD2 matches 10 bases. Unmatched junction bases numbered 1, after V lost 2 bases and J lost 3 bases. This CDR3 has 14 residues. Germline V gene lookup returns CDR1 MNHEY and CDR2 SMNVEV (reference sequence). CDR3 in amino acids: CASSLLAGDYEQYF. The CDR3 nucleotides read TGTGCCAGCAGTTTACTAGCGGGAGACTACGAGCAGTACTTC.

In DNA, the CDR3 is TGCGCCAGCAGCGTAGGGGGCGAGCAGTACTTC. Residues: CASSVGGEQYF. The V call is TRBV5-1, the J call TRBJ2-7; D may be TRBD1 (6 bases). The germline V and J ends were trimmed by 4 bases and 6 bases, with 8 bases remaining between them. Germline loops: CDR1 SGHRS, CDR2 YFSETQ. The length of the CDR3 is 11 residues.

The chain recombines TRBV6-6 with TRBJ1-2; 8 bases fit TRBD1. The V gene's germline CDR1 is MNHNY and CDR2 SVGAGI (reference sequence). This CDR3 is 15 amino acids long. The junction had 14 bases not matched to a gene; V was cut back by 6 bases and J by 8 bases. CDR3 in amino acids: CASSHGDRRGDGYTF. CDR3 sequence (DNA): TGTGCCAGCAGCCACGGGGACAGGAGGGGGGACGGCTACACCTTC.

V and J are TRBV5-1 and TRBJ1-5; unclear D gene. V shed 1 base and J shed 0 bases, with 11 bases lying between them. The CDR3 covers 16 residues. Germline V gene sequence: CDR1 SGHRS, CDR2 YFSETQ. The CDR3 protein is CASSLSGDYSNQPQHF. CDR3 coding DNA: TGCGCCAGCAGCTTGTCAGGAGACTATAGCAATCAGCCCCAGCATTTT.

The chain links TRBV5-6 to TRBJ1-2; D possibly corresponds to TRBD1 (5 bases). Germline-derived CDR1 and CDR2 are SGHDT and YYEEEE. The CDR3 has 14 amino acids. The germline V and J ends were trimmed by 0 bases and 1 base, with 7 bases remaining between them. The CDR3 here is CASSLGQRNYGYTF. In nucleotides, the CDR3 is TGTGCCAGCAGCTTGGGACAGCGTAACTATGGCTACACCTTC.